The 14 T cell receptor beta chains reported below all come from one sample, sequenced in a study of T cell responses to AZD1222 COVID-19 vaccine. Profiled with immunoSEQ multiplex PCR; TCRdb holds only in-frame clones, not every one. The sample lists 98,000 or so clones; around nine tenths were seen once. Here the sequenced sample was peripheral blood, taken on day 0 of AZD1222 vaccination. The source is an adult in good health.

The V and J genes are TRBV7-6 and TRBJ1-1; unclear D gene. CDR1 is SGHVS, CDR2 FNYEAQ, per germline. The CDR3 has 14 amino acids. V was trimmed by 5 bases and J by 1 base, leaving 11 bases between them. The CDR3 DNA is TGTGCCAGCAGCATTACAGAGGCGAACACTGAAGCTTTCTTT. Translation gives CASSITEANTEAFF.

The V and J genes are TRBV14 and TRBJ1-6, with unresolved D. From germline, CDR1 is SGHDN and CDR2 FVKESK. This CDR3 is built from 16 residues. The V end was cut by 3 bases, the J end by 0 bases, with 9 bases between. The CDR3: CASSQGYSSYNSPLHF. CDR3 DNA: TGTGCCAGCAGCCAGGGATACAGCTCCTATAATTCACCCCTCCACTTT.

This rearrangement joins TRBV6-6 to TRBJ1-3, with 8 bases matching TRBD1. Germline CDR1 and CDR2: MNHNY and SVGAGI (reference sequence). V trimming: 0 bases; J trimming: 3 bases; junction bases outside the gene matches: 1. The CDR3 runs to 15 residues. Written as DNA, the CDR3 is TGTGCCAGCAGTTACTCGGGACAGGTTGGAAACACCATATATTTT. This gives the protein CASSYSGQVGNTIYF.

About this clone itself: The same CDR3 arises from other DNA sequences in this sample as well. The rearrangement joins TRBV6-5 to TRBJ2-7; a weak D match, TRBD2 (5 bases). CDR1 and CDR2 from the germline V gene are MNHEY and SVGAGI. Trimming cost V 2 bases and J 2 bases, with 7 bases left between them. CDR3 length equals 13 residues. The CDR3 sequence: CASSYVGTYEQYF. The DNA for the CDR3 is TGTGCCAGCAGTTACGTCGGGACCTACGAGCAGTACTTC.

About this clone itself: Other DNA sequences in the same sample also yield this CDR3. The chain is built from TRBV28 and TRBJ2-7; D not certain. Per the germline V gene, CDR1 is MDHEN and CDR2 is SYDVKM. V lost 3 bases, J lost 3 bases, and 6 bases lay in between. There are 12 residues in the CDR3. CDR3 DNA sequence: TGTGCCAGCAGTTTGGCCAGCTACGAGCAGTACTTC. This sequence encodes CASSLASYEQYF.

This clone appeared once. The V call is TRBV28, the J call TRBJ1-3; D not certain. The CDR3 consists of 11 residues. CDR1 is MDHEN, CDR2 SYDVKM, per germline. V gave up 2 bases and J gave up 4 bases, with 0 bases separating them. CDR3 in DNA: TGTGCCAGCAGTTTAGGAAACACCATATATTTT. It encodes CASSLGNTIYF.

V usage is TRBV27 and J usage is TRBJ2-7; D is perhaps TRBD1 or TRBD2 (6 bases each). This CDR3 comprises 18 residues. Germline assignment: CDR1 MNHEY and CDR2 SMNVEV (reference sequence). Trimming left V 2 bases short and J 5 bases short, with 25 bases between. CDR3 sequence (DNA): TGTGCCAGCAGTTTAAAGGGGGGCTGGGGGGATTGGAGAAACGAGCAGTACTTC. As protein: CASSLKGGWGDWRNEQYF.

This CDR3 is CASSQDGGKSNYGYTF. The DNA of the CDR3 is TGCGCCAGCAGCCAAGATGGGGGGAAGTCTAACTATGGCTACACCTTC. The chain links TRBV4-3 to TRBJ1-2, with a weak D call TRBD1 (5 bases). V was cut by 0 bases and J by 0 bases, with 11 bases left in between. The CDR3 has 16 amino acids. In germline, CDR1 is LGHNA, CDR2 YSLEER.

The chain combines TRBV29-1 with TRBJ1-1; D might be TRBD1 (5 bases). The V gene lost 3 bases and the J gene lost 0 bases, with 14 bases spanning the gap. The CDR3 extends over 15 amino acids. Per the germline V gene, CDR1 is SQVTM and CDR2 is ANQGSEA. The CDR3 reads CSVEAGLKVNTEAFF. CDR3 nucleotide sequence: TGCAGCGTTGAGGCAGGGCTGAAGGTGAACACTGAAGCTTTCTTT.

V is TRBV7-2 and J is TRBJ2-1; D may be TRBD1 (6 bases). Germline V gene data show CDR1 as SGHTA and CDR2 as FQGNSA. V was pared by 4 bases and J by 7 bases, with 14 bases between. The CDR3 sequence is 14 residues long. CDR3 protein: CASSSDRLANEQFF. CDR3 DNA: TGTGCCAGCAGCTCTGACAGGTTAGCGAATGAGCAGTTCTTC.

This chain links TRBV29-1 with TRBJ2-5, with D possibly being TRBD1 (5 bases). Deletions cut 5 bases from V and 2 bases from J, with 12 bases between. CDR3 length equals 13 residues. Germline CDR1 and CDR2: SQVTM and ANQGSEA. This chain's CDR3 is CSVPQGGQETQYF. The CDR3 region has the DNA TGCAGCGTTCCTCAGGGTGGACAAGAGACCCAGTACTTC.

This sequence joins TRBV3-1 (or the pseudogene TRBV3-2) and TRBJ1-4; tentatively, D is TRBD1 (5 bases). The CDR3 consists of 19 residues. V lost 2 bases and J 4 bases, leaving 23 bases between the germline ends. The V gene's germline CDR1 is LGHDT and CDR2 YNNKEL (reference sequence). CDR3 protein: CASSQPLGGPGGDNEKLFF. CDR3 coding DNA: TGTGCCAGCAGCCAACCTTTAGGAGGACCGGGGGGAGATAATGAAAAACTGTTTTTT.

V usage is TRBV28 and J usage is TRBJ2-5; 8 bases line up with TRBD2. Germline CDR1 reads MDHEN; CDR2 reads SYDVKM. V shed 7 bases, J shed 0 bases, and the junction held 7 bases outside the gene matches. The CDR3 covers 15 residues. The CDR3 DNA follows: TGTGCCAGCAAGATGAGCGGGAGATACCAAGAGACCCAGTACTTC. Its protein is CASKMSGRYQETQYF.

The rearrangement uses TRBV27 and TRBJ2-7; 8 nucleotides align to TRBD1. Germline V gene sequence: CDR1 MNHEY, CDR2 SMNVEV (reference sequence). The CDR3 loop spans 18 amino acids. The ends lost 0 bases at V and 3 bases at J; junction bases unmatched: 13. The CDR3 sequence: CASSLSTPGQGGSYEQYF. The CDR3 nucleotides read TGTGCCAGCAGTTTATCGACCCCTGGACAGGGAGGCAGCTACGAGCAGTACTTC.